This T cell receptor (beta chain) was observed in a study of blood T cell repertoires in COVID-19. Some clones are missing from TCRdb's copy, which holds only in-frame ones; the method was immunoSEQ multiplex PCR. The data hold around 97,000 clones, with approximately 86% observed a single time. Germline V gives CDR1 ENHRY, CDR2 SYGVKD. There are 13 residues in the CDR3. Trimming stripped 0 bases from V and 8 bases from J, with 10 bases between. Sequenced input: peripheral blood. This TCR came from a human donor in a cohort sampled during active COVID-19. The genes are TRBV10-3 and TRBJ1-2; D possibly corresponds to TRBD1 (5 bases). The CDR3 spells CAISESGGVGYTF. CDR3 nucleotides: TGTGCCATCAGTGAGTCAGGAGGGGTCGGCTACACCTTC.